These 2 T cell receptor beta chains were sequenced from one sample in a study of CD8 T cells in Susac syndrome. RNA totalling about 0.45 to 1 ug underwent reverse transcription with random hexamers. TCRdb re-derived calls from the immunoSEQ multiplex PCR reads in MiXCR, one entry per CDR3 protein. The sample contains approximately 200,000 distinct CDR3 sequences, roughly 92% of which appear only once. The source material was CD8+ T cells from PBMCs. These receptors all stem from a human donor with multiple sclerosis.

The chain carries TRBV28 and TRBJ2-5; TRBD2 matches 9 bases. The V gene's germline CDR1 is MDHEN and CDR2 SYDVKM. V trimming: 8 bases; J trimming: 4 bases; junction bases outside the gene matches: 5. This CDR3 region has 13 residues. The chain's CDR3 is CASAAGGGETQYF. The DNA of the CDR3 is TGTGCCAGCGCAGCGGGAGGTGGAGAGACCCAGTACTTC.

The chain uses TRBV27 and TRBJ2-7; a weak D match, TRBD2 (5 bases). Germline V gene sequence: CDR1 MNHEY, CDR2 SMNVEV (reference sequence). There are 15 residues in the CDR3. The V and J ends lost 0 bases and 5 bases respectively, with 14 bases between them. The CDR3 spells CASSLSVYGVHEQYF. The DNA for the CDR3 is TGTGCCAGCAGTTTATCAGTTTACGGGGTCCACGAGCAGTACTTC.